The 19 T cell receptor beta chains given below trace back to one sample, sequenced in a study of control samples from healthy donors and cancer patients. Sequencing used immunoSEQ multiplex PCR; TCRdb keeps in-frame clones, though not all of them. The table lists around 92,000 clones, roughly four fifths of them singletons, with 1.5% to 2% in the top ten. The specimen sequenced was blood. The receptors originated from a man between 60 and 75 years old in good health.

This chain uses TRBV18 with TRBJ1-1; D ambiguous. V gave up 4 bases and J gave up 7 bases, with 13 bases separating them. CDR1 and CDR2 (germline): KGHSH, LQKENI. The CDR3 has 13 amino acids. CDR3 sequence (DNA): TGTGCCAGCTCACGGGAGGCGACCCTTGAAGCTTTCTTT. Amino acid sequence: CASSREATLEAFF. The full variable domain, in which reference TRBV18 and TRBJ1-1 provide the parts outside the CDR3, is NAGVMQNPRHLVRRRGQEARLRCSPMKGHSHVYWYRQLPEEGLKFMVYLQKENIIDESGMPKERFSAEFPKEGPSILRIQQVVRGDSAAYFCASSREATLEAFFGQGTRLTVV.

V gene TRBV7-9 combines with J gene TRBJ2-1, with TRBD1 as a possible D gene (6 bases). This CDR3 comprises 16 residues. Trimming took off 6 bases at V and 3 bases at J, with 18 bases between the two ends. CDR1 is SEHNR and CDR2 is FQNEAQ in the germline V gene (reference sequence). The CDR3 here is CASSPPRTGSYNEQFF. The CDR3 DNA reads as TGTGCCAGCAGTCCCCCGAGAACAGGGAGCTACAATGAGCAGTTCTTC.

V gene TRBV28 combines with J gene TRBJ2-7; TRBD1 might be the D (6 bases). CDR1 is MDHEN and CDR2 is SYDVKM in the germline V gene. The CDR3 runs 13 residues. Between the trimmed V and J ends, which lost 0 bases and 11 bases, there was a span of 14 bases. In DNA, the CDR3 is TGTGCCAGCAGTTTATGGTCAGGGGATGTGGAGTACTTC. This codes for CASSLWSGDVEYF. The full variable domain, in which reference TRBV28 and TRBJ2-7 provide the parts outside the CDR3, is DVKVTQSSRYLVKRTGEKVFLECVQDMDHENMFWYRQDPGLGLRLIYFSYDVKMKEKGDIPEGYSVSREKKERFSLILESASTNQTSMYLCASSLWSGDVEYFGPGTRLTVT.

The CDR3 coding sequence is TGTGCCAGCAGTTACTCTACGACTCTAGCGCGTACCAACTACAATGAGCAGTTCTTC. Translation gives CASSYSTTLARTNYNEQFF. V is TRBV6-2 or TRBV6-3 and J is TRBJ2-1, with a tentative D call TRBD2 (6 bases). V lost 0 bases and J 3 bases, leaving 21 bases between the germline ends. The germline V gene has CDR1 MNHEY and CDR2 SVGEGT. The CDR3 extends over 19 amino acids.

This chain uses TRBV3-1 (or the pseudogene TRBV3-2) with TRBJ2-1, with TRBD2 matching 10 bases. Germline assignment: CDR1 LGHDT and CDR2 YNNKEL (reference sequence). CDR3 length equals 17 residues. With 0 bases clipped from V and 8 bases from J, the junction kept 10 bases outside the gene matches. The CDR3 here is CASSQEGGPSGSDEQFF. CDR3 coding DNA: TGTGCCAGCAGCCAAGAAGGAGGGCCTAGCGGGAGCGATGAGCAGTTCTTC.

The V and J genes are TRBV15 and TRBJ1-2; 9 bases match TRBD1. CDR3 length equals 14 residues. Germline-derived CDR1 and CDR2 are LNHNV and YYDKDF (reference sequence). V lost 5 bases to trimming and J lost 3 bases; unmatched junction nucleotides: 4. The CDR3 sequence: CATSPTGGDYGYTF. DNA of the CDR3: TGTGCCACCAGCCCGACAGGGGGGGACTATGGCTACACCTTC.

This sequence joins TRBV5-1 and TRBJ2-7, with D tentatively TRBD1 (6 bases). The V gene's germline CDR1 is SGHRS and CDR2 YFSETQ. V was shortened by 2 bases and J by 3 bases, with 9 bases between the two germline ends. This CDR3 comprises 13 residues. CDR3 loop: CASSLQGYYEQYF. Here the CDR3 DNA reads TGCGCCAGCAGCTTACAGGGATACTACGAGCAGTACTTC.

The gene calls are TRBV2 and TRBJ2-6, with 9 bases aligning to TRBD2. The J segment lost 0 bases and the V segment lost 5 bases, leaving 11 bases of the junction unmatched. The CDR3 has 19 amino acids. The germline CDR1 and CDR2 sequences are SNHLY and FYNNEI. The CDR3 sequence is CASSTLLAGPLSGANVLTF. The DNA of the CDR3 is TGTGCCAGCAGTACCCTACTAGCGGGCCCGCTCTCTGGGGCCAACGTCCTGACTTTC.

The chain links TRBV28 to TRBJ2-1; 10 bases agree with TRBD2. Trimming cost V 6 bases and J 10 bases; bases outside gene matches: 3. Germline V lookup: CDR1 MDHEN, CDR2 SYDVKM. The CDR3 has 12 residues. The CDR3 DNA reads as TGTGCCAGCAGCCGTAGCGGGAGGGAGCAGTTCTTC. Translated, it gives CASSRSGREQFF.

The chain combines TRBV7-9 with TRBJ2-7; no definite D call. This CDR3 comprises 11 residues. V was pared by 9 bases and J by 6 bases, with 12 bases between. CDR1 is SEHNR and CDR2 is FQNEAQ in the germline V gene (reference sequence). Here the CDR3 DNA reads TGTGCCAGTTCCCCTTTGTCCGAGCAGTACTTC. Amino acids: CASSPLSEQYF. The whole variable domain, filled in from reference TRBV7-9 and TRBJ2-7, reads DTGVSQNPRHKITKRGQNVTFRCDPISEHNRLYWYRQTLGQGPEFLTYFQNEAQLEKSRLLSDRFSAERPKGSFSTLEIQRTEQGDSAMYLCASSPLSEQYFGPGTRLTVT.

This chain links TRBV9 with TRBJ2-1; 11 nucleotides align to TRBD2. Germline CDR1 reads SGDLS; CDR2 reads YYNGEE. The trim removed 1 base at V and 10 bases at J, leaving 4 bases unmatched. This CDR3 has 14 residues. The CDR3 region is CASSVTLAGGEQFF. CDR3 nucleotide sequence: TGTGCCAGCAGCGTAACCCTAGCGGGAGGCGAGCAGTTCTTC.

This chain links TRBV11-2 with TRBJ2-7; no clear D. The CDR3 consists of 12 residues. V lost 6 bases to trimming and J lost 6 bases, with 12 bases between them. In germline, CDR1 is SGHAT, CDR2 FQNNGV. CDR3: CASSTEFAEQYF. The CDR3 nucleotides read TGTGCCAGCAGTACAGAATTCGCCGAGCAGTACTTC.

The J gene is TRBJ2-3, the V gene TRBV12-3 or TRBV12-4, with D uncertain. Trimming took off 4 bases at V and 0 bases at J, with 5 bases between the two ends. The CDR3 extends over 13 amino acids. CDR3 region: CASSSTSTDTQYF. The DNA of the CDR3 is TGTGCCAGCAGTTCTACAAGCACAGATACGCAGTATTTT.

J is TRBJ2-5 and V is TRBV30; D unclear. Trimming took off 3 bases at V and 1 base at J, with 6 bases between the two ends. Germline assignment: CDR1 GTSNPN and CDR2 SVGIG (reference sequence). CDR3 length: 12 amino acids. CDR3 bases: TGTGCCTGGAGCCCCGTCCAAGAGACCCAGTACTTC. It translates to CAWSPVQETQYF.

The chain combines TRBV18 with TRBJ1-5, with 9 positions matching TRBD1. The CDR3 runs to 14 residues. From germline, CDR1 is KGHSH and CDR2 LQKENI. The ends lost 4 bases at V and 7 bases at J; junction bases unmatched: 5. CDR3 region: CASSLTGGEQPQHF. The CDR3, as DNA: TGTGCCAGCTCACTAACAGGGGGCGAACAGCCCCAGCATTTT.

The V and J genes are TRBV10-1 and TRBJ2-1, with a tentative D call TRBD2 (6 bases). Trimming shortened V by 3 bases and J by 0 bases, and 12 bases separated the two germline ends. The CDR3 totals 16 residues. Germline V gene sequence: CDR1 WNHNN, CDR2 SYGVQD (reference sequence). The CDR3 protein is CASSEASGPSYNEQFF. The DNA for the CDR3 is TGCGCCAGCAGTGAAGCCAGCGGGCCCTCCTACAATGAGCAGTTCTTC.

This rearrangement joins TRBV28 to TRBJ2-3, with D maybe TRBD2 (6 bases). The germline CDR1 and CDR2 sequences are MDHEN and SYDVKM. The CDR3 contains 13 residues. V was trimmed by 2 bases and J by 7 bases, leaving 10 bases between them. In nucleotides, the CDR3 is TGTGCCAGCAGTTTACGGACTATCAATACGCAGTATTTT. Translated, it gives CASSLRTINTQYF.

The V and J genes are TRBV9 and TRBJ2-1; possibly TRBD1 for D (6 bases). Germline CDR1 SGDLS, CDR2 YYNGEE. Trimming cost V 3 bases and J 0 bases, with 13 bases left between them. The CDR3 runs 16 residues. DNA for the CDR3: TGTGCCAGCAGCGCTTGGGACACCCGCTCCTACAATGAGCAGTTCTTC. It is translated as CASSAWDTRSYNEQFF.

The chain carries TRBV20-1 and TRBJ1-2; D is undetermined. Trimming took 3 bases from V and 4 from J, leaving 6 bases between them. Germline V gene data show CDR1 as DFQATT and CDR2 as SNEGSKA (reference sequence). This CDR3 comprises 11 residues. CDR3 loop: CSARISYGYTF. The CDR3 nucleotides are TGCAGTGCTAGGATCAGCTATGGCTACACCTTC.